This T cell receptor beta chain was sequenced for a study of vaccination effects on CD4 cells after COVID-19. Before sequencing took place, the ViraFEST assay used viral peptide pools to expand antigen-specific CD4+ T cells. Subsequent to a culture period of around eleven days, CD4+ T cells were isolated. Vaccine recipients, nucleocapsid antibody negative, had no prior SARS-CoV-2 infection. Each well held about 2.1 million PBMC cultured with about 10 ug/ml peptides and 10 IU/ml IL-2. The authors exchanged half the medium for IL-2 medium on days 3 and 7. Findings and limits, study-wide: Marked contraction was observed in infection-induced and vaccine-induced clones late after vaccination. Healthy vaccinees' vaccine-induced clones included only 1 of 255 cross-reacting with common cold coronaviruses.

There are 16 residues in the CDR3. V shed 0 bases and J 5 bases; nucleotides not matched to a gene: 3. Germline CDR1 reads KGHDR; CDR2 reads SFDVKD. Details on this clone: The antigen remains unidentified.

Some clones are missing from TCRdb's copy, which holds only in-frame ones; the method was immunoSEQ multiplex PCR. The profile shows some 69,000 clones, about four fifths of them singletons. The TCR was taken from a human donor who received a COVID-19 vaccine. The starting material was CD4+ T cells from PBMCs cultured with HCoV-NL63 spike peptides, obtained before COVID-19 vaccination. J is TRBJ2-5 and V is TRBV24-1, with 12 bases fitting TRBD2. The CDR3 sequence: CATSDLTSGGWETQYF. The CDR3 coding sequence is TGTGCCACCAGTGATTTGACTAGCGGGGGGTGGGAGACCCAGTACTTC.